These 21 T cell receptor beta chains originate from one sample sequenced in a study of T cells in tumors after PD-1 blockade. Sequencing used immunoSEQ multiplex PCR; TCRdb keeps in-frame clones, though not all of them. The repertoire holds roughly 48,000 clones, with 81% as singletons. The source was PBMCs, collected before anti-PD-1 treatment. These receptors came from a human donor with basal cell carcinoma.

The chain couples TRBV30 to TRBJ2-3, with 8 bases matching TRBD2. This CDR3 is built from 15 residues. V trimming: 0 bases; J trimming: 6 bases; junction bases outside the gene matches: 8. Germline-derived CDR1 and CDR2 are GTSNPN and SVGIG (reference sequence). The CDR3 sequence is CAWSVGSGGPDTQYF. The DNA of the CDR3 is TGTGCCTGGAGTGTGGGGAGCGGGGGTCCGGATACGCAGTATTTT.

This chain uses TRBV6-8 with TRBJ2-5; D possibly uses TRBD1 or TRBD2 (6 bases each). The CDR3 spans 15 residues. V gave up 2 bases and J gave up 0 bases, with 10 bases separating them. Germline V CDR1 and CDR2: MNHGY, SAAAGT. The CDR3 DNA follows: TGTGCCAGCAGTTACCCTAGGGGGGACCAAGAGACCCAGTACTTC. This encodes CASSYPRGDQETQYF.

The J gene is TRBJ1-6, the V gene TRBV19; 10 bases line up with TRBD1. CDR3 length: 17 residues. The germline gives CDR1 LNHDA, CDR2 SQIVND (reference sequence). V lost 6 bases to trimming and J lost 10 bases; unmatched junction nucleotides: 15. CDR3 nucleotide sequence: TGTGCCAGTAGGCCCGGGACAGGGGACTCCCTAAGATCACCCCTCCACTTT. As protein: CASRPGTGDSLRSPLHF.

The chain uses TRBV6-5 and TRBJ2-1; TRBD2 aligns across 7 bases. CDR1 MNHEY and CDR2 SVGAGI come from the germline V gene. The CDR3 sequence is 13 residues long. Germline trimming cut 0 bases from V and 15 bases from J; bases unmatched to any gene: 8. In DNA form, the CDR3 reads TGTGCCAGCAGTTACTCCGACGGACTAGTGCCGTTCTTC. Its translation is CASSYSDGLVPFF.

The V call is TRBV4-1, the J call TRBJ1-2; a possible D gene is TRBD1 (5 bases). CDR3 length: 15 amino acids. With 0 bases removed from V and 2 bases from J, the gap between germline ends came to 10 bases. Germline CDR1 and CDR2: MGHRA and YSYEKL. CDR3 bases: TGCGCCAGCAGCCAAGAGGGACTCCAGAACTATGGCTACACCTTC. Protein product: CASSQEGLQNYGYTF.

The chain carries TRBV4-1 and TRBJ1-4; 7 bases are a match to TRBD1. The V gene end was trimmed by 5 bases and the J gene end by 7 bases; junction bases not matched to a gene: 10. Germline values: CDR1 MGHRA, CDR2 YSYEKL. The CDR3 is 15 amino acids. This chain's CDR3 is CASSETGSGAEKLFF. The CDR3 DNA reads as TGCGCCAGCAGCGAGACAGGGAGTGGGGCTGAAAAACTGTTTTTT.

In this sample, this clone turned up a few times. The V and J genes are TRBV4-2 and TRBJ2-3; tentative D call: TRBD2 (7 bases). The V end lost 1 base, the J end lost 0 bases, and 14 bases lay between the germline ends. This CDR3 comprises 17 residues. The germline CDR1 and CDR2 sequences are LGHNA and YNFKEQ. The CDR3 region is CASSQGYRGASTDTQYF. The CDR3 DNA reads TGTGCCAGCAGCCAAGGGTATCGGGGGGCAAGCACAGATACGCAGTATTTT.

The chain employs TRBV7-9 and TRBJ2-1; TRBD2 matches 10 bases. The CDR3 runs to 16 residues. Germline CDR1 SEHNR, CDR2 FQNEAQ (reference sequence). The V and J ends lost 0 bases and 7 bases, in that order; junction bases with no gene match: 6. The CDR3 sequence: CASSLAIAGGGNEQFF. The CDR3 nucleotides are TGTGCCAGCAGCTTAGCTATAGCGGGGGGCGGGAATGAGCAGTTCTTC.

Turning to this clone: The junction does not match germline at one end; this may be a read error. The rearrangement joins TRBV6-5 to TRBJ2-7; tentative D call: TRBD2 (6 bases). This CDR3 contains 13 residues. Germline V lookup: CDR1 MNHEY, CDR2 SVGAGI. The CDR3 DNA follows: TGTGCCAGCAGTTACTCGAGGGACTCTATCCGGCACTTC. Its protein product is CASSYSRDSIRHF.

The genes are TRBV4-1 and TRBJ2-1; tentatively, D is TRBD2 (5 bases). Trimming removed 2 bases from V and 1 base from J, with 12 bases in between. The CDR3 is 16 residues long. Germline values: CDR1 MGHRA, CDR2 YSYEKL. CDR3 in amino acids: CASSQRYPGSYNEQFF. The CDR3 region has the DNA TGCGCCAGCAGCCAAAGGTACCCGGGGTCCTACAATGAGCAGTTCTTC.

The gene calls are TRBV5-5 and TRBJ2-7; D gene unclear. The ends were cut back, 6 bases at V and 0 bases at J, with 13 bases in the middle. CDR1 SGHKS and CDR2 YYEKEE come from the germline V gene (reference sequence). The CDR3 consists of 14 residues. This CDR3 reads CASIRLESSYEQYF. The CDR3 nucleotides are TGTGCCAGCATCAGGCTTGAAAGCTCCTACGAGCAGTACTTC.

V and J are TRBV6-6 and TRBJ1-5; possible D gene TRBD1, 6 bases. The V gene lost 6 bases and the J gene lost 5 bases, with 20 bases spanning the gap. From germline, CDR1 is MNHNY and CDR2 SVGAGI (reference sequence). The CDR3 runs 16 residues. The CDR3 DNA follows: TGTGCCAGCAGGGCAGGGGACCGGGACCTTTATCAGCCCCAGCATTTT. Protein product: CASRAGDRDLYQPQHF.

This chain links TRBV5-6 with TRBJ1-5; 8 positions match TRBD1. J lost 6 bases, V lost 0 bases, and 2 bases had no gene match. Germline CDR1 and CDR2: SGHDT and YYEEEE. The CDR3 sequence is 14 residues long. CDR3 region: CASSLGTGTQPQHF. In nucleotides, the CDR3 is TGTGCCAGCAGCTTGGGGACAGGGACTCAGCCCCAGCATTTT.

V and J are TRBV6-5 and TRBJ2-7; the match to TRBD1 covers 9 bases. This CDR3 has 15 amino acids. Looked up from germline, CDR1 is MNHEY and CDR2 is SVGAGI. The J segment lost 0 bases and the V segment lost 6 bases, leaving 6 bases of the junction unmatched. The CDR3 sequence: CASSPDRGPSYEQYF. Here the CDR3 DNA reads TGTGCCAGCAGCCCGGACAGGGGTCCCTCCTACGAGCAGTACTTC.

The V call is TRBV5-6, the J call TRBJ2-3; 13 nucleotides line up with TRBD2. This CDR3 contains 16 residues. V was clipped by 3 bases and J by 1 base; unmatched bases: 2. The V gene's germline CDR1 is SGHDT and CDR2 YYEEEE. CDR3 sequence (DNA): TGTGCCAGCAGCTACGGACTAGCGGGGGGCACAGATACGCAGTATTTT. This codes for CASSYGLAGGTDTQYF.

The chain carries TRBV14 and TRBJ2-3; 11 bases are a match to TRBD2. V shed 4 bases, J shed 2 bases, and the junction held 5 bases outside the gene matches. The CDR3 spans 16 residues. Germline loops: CDR1 SGHDN, CDR2 FVKESK. The CDR3 DNA reads as TGTGCCAGCAGCCGTACTAGCGGGGGCCTCACAGATACGCAGTATTTT. The encoded protein is CASSRTSGGLTDTQYF. The full variable domain, its missing parts supplied by reference TRBV14 and TRBJ2-3, is EAGVTQFPSHSVIEKGQTVTLRCDPISGHDNLYWYRRVMGKEIKFLLHFVKESKQDESGMPNNRFLAERTGGTYSTLKVQPAELEDSGVYFCASSRTSGGLTDTQYFGPGTRLTVL.

This clone was observed a handful of times. The V call is TRBV2, the J call TRBJ2-5; 12 bases are a match to TRBD2. CDR1 and CDR2 (germline): SNHLY, FYNNEI. The CDR3 contains 15 residues. V trimming: 0 bases; J trimming: 4 bases; junction bases outside the gene matches: 0. CDR3 protein: CASSEALAGGETQYF. The DNA of the CDR3 is TGTGCCAGCAGTGAAGCACTAGCGGGGGGAGAGACCCAGTACTTC.

This clone was observed a handful of times. The gene calls are TRBV30 and TRBJ2-3; TRBD1 is a possible D gene (5 bases). CDR1 GTSNPN and CDR2 SVGIG come from the germline V gene (reference sequence). Trimming shortened V by 0 bases and J by 2 bases, and 12 bases separated the two germline ends. The CDR3 contains 15 residues. CDR3 in amino acids: CAWSVQGSFTDTQYF. Here the CDR3 DNA reads TGTGCCTGGAGTGTCCAGGGCAGTTTCACAGATACGCAGTATTTT.

The chain recombines TRBV4-1 with TRBJ2-1; no clear D gene. This CDR3 spans 13 amino acids. V lost 4 bases and J lost 10, with 14 bases in between. Germline-derived CDR1 and CDR2 are MGHRA and YSYEKL. The CDR3 is CASSPPSLGEQFF. In DNA, the CDR3 is TGCGCCAGCAGCCCACCTAGTCTGGGGGAGCAGTTCTTC.

The chain employs TRBV3-1 (or the pseudogene TRBV3-2) and TRBJ1-5, with D hard to call. V was cut by 3 bases and J by 1 base, with 7 bases left in between. This CDR3 is 14 amino acids long. Germline V gene data show CDR1 as LGHDT and CDR2 as YNNKEL (reference sequence). For the CDR3, the DNA is TGTGCCAGCAGCCAGGGTCGGAGCAATCAGCCCCAGCATTTT. This gives the protein CASSQGRSNQPQHF.

This chain uses TRBV7-9 with TRBJ2-6; D is ambiguous. Germline V gene lookup returns CDR1 SEHNR and CDR2 FQNEAQ (reference sequence). The CDR3 is 15 amino acids. Trimming left V 5 bases short and J 4 bases short, with 12 bases between. The CDR3: CASSRPFGGANVLTF. The DNA of the CDR3 is TGTGCCAGCAGCCGGCCCTTCGGGGGGGCCAACGTCCTGACTTTC.